This T cell receptor (beta chain) was recorded in a study of blood T cell repertoires in COVID-19. Study-level background: PBMCs, B-cell-depleted T cells, or T cells provided the cDNA or gDNA that made up the material.

Original handling: Estimation of nucleated cell counts relied on the amplification of reference gene primers. TCRdb's table, derived via immunoSEQ multiplex PCR, lists solely in-frame clones and lacks some. D and trimming were read from the DNA, whereas the V and J calls and clone size are those reported in that table. This sample has some 270,000 clones, with roughly nine tenths found just once. CDR1 and CDR2 from the germline V gene are SQVTM and ANQGSEA. CDR3 length: 11 residues. Trimming removed 7 bases from V and 8 bases from J; junction bases left unmatched: 5. The TCR sequence derives from a woman aged 35 to 49 who had recovered from COVID-19. The chain couples TRBV29-1 to TRBJ2-1, with TRBD1 identical over 7 bases. The sequenced sample was peripheral blood. CDR3 protein: CSALGGHEQFF. The CDR3 DNA follows: TGCAGCGCTTTAGGGGGCCATGAGCAGTTCTTC.